This T cell receptor beta chain appears in the sequencing data of a study of blood T cell repertoires in COVID-19. Study overall: The United States, Italy and Spain were the sources of the acute and convalescent COVID-19 samples.

V lost 5 bases, J lost 4 bases, and 5 bases stayed unmatched. CDR3 length: 14 amino acids. CDR1 is LNHDA, CDR2 SQIVND, per germline (reference sequence). Seattle researchers signed up patients amid active infection and tracked them longitudinally. The authors' processing: Reference gene primer amplification yielded estimated nucleated cell counts. Assay: immunoSEQ multiplex PCR; the TCRdb copy retains only in-frame clones and omits some. V, J and clone size are those of that table, while D and trimming were read from the DNA. This sample has about 140,000 clones, with about four fifths found just once.

The chain couples TRBV19 to TRBJ2-3; TRBD2 aligns across 8 bases. The receptor was derived from a man under 40 with COVID-19, enrolled during active disease. Sequenced input: peripheral blood. The CDR3 bases are TGTGCCAGTAGTCCTAGACTAGCGCCAGATACGCAGTATTTT. Its protein is CASSPRLAPDTQYF.